These 28 T cell receptor beta chains originate from one sample sequenced in a study of T-cell reconstitution after alpha-beta-depleted transplantation in children. It was with unique molecular identifiers that the TCRbeta library was prepared. TCRdb independently ran MiXCR on the PCR reads; one entry per CDR3 protein. This table has approximately 300,000 distinct CDR3 sequences, around a tenth appearing once. The material was peripheral blood, obtained 180 days after TCRalphabeta/CD19-depleted stem cell transplant. The receptors here all came from a male patient aged 2 to 10 who had a stem cell transplant for chronic granulomatous disease, so the T cells may come from the graft donor.

This clonotype was seen ten or more times. The chain carries TRBV27 and TRBJ2-1; TRBD1 aligns across 10 bases. There are 15 residues in the CDR3. Germline values: CDR1 MNHEY, CDR2 SMNVEV (reference sequence). V shed 5 bases, J shed 6 bases, and the junction held 7 bases outside the gene matches. CDR3 nucleotides: TGTGCCAGCAGTGCCCTCAGGACAGGGGGCAATGAGCAGTTCTTC. This sequence encodes CASSALRTGGNEQFF.

To note about this clonotype: A much larger clone differs from this one at a single base, so this may be a read error. The chain couples TRBV4-2 to TRBJ2-7; 9 positions match TRBD1. Per germline, CDR1 LGHNA and CDR2 YNFKEQ. The CDR3 length is 14 residues. The V segment lost 4 bases and the J segment 3 bases; nucleotides outside the gene matches: 4. The CDR3 DNA follows: TGTGCCAGCAGCCCGGGGGACAGGGTCTACGAGCAGTACTTC. It encodes CASSPGDRVYEQYF.

Many counts were recorded for this clonotype. The rearrangement joins TRBV2 to TRBJ2-2, with D hard to call. The CDR3 length is 13 residues. Germline V gene sequence: CDR1 SNHLY, CDR2 FYNNEI. The germline V and J ends were trimmed by 7 bases and 3 bases, with 9 bases remaining between them. The CDR3 DNA follows: TGTGCCAGCAAGAGAACGGACACCGGGGAGCTGTTTTTT. Its protein is CASKRTDTGELFF.

This clonotype occurred many times. This chain joins TRBV3-1 and TRBJ2-6; no clear D gene. V shed 0 bases and J shed 0 bases, with 6 bases lying between them. This CDR3 is built from 16 residues. In germline, CDR1 is LGHDT, CDR2 YNNKEL (reference sequence). CDR3 nucleotides: TGTGCCAGCAGCCAAGATCCCTTCTCTGGGGCCAACGTCCTGACTTTC. Translated: CASSQDPFSGANVLTF.

This clonotype was counted many times. The V gene is TRBV7-8, the J gene TRBJ2-5, with TRBD1 matching 7 bases. This CDR3 contains 15 residues. Germline loops: CDR1 SGHVS, CDR2 FQNEAQ. The V and J ends lost 1 base and 1 base, in that order; junction bases with no gene match: 3. DNA for the CDR3: TGTGCCAGCAGCTTAGAAGGACAGGCCCAAGAGACCCAGTACTTC. It translates to CASSLEGQAQETQYF. Together with reference TRBV7-8 and TRBJ2-5, the CDR3 gives the full variable domain: GAGVSQSPRYKVAKRGQDVALRCDPISGHVSLFWYQQALGQGPEFLTYFQNEAQLDKSGLPSDRFFAERPEGSVSTLKIQRTQQEDSAVYLCASSLEGQAQETQYFGPGTRLLVL.

The sample holds many counts of this clonotype. The chain employs TRBV5-6 and TRBJ2-7; D remains ambiguous. V lost 3 bases and J 0 bases, leaving 13 bases between the germline ends. Germline V gives CDR1 SGHDT, CDR2 YYEEEE. The CDR3 is made up of 15 amino acids. CDR3 in amino acids: CASSSGPRTSYEQYF. The CDR3 DNA sequence: TGTGCCAGCAGCTCCGGACCTCGAACCTCCTACGAGCAGTACTTC.

This clonotype was seen repeatedly, ten times or more. V usage is TRBV21-1 and J usage is TRBJ2-3; the table gives TRBD2 as D, unverified against the DNA. TRBV21-1 is a known pseudogene. CDR3 length: 15 residues. The CDR3 region has the DNA TGTGCCAGCAGCAAAGTATACGGCGGCCTAGCGGGGCAGTATTTT. It is translated as CASSKVYGGLAGQYF.

As to this clonotype: Given a much more abundant clone one base away, this may be a read error. The rearrangement links TRBV11-2 to TRBJ2-1; TRBD1 aligns across 9 bases. Per germline, CDR1 SGHAT and CDR2 FQNNGV. Trimming removed 5 bases from V and 3 bases from J; junction bases left unmatched: 23. This CDR3 spans 21 amino acids. This CDR3 reads CASSKPLGTGTQLKFYNEQFF. In nucleotides, the CDR3 is TGTGCCAGCAGCAAACCACTAGGGACAGGGACTCAGCTTAAGTTCTACAATGAGCAGTTCTTC.

The table lists this clonotype with many counts. The chain couples TRBV29-1 to TRBJ2-1; 11 bases map to TRBD2. The germline V gene has CDR1 SQVTM and CDR2 ANQGSEA. The CDR3 is 16 residues long. With V trimmed by 4 bases and J by 0 bases, 5 bases remained unmatched. The CDR3 region is CSVGGSGGGSYNEQFF. The CDR3, as DNA: TGCAGCGTTGGAGGTAGCGGGGGGGGCTCCTACAATGAGCAGTTCTTC.

Many counts were recorded for this clonotype. V usage is TRBV9 and J usage is TRBJ2-7; D not resolved. The CDR3 is made up of 13 amino acids. Germline V gives CDR1 SGDLS, CDR2 YYNGEE. Trimming stripped 4 bases from V and 3 bases from J, with 11 bases between. CDR3 sequence (DNA): TGTGCCAGCAGCTCCCAGGCAAACTACGAGCAGTACTTC. It codes for CASSSQANYEQYF.

This clonotype is a singleton in its sample. A much bigger clone sits one base away, suggesting this may be a read error. The rearrangement links TRBV29-1 to TRBJ2-2; D gene unclear. V lost 6 bases, J lost 1 base, and 9 bases lay in between. Germline loops: CDR1 SQVTM, CDR2 ANQGSEA. The CDR3 is made up of 13 amino acids. CDR3 sequence: CSVTLGNTGELFF. Written as DNA, the CDR3 is TGCAGCGTGACCCTGGGGAACACCGGGGAGCTGTTTTTT.

This clonotype came up many times. This chain links TRBV29-1 with TRBJ2-7, with D perhaps matching TRBD1 (5 bases). V lost 0 bases and J lost 2, with 8 bases in between. The CDR3 has 13 amino acids. CDR1 and CDR2 from the germline V gene are SQVTM and ANQGSEA. The CDR3 bases are TGCAGCGTTGAAGATAGGACAACCTACGAGCAGTACTTC. It codes for CSVEDRTTYEQYF.

Many counts were recorded for this clonotype. The V gene is TRBV5-1, the J gene TRBJ2-7, with 7 nucleotides matching TRBD1. J lost 6 bases, V lost 4 bases, and 10 bases had no gene match. Per the germline V gene, CDR1 is SGHRS and CDR2 is YFSETQ. The CDR3 is 14 amino acids. CDR3 coding DNA: TGCGCCAGCAGCCCATCGTCAGGGGGTGGCGAGCAGTACTTC. The encoded protein is CASSPSSGGGEQYF.

At least ten counts were recorded for this clonotype. The chain has TRBV5-4 and TRBJ2-1; TRBD2 matches at 12 bases. CDR3 size: 18 residues. The J segment lost 5 bases and the V segment lost 3 bases, leaving 12 bases of the junction unmatched. CDR1 is SGHNT and CDR2 is YYREEE in the germline V gene (reference sequence). The CDR3 region is CASSSGLAGGNVNNEQFF. The CDR3 DNA reads as TGTGCCAGCAGCTCGGGACTAGCGGGCGGAAATGTTAACAATGAGCAGTTCTTC.

This clonotype was observed many times. The genes are TRBV11-2 and TRBJ2-5; TRBD1 matches at 12 bases. Germline trimming cut 4 bases from V and 4 bases from J; bases unmatched to any gene: 1. The CDR3 consists of 14 residues. Germline V gene sequence: CDR1 SGHAT, CDR2 FQNNGV. CDR3 sequence (DNA): TGTGCCAGCAGCTCGGGACAGGGGGCAGAGACCCAGTACTTC. Translating gives CASSSGQGAETQYF.

The sample holds many counts of this clonotype. The rearrangement joins TRBV5-1 to TRBJ2-5, with a possible D match to TRBD1 (6 bases). The CDR3 has 15 amino acids. The V gene's germline CDR1 is SGHRS and CDR2 YFSETQ. Between the trimmed V and J ends, which lost 4 bases and 5 bases, there was a span of 18 bases. This CDR3 is CASSRTGTPAETQYF. CDR3 DNA sequence: TGCGCCAGCAGCAGAACCGGGACACCAGCGGAGACCCAGTACTTC. Full variable domain (remainder filled in from reference TRBV5-1 and TRBJ2-5): KAGVTQTPRYLIKTRGQQVTLSCSPISGHRSVSWYQQTPGQGLQFLFEYFSETQRNKGNFPGRFSGRQFSNSRSEMNVSTLELGDSALYLCASSRTGTPAETQYFGPGTRLLVL.

In its sample, this clonotype was seen many times. The chain is built from TRBV4-3 and TRBJ2-7; perhaps TRBD2 as D (5 bases). Germline CDR1 LGHNA, CDR2 YSLEER. The CDR3 contains 14 residues. V was clipped by 0 bases and J by 3 bases, with 9 bases between them. This chain's CDR3 is CASSQDLANYEQYF. The CDR3 DNA reads TGCGCCAGCAGCCAAGATCTAGCAAACTACGAGCAGTACTTC.

This clonotype came up many times. The V gene is TRBV7-2, the J gene TRBJ2-7, with 12 bases matching TRBD2. V lost 4 bases and J lost 2; bases outside the gene matches: 0. The CDR3 extends over 14 amino acids. The V gene's germline CDR1 is SGHTA and CDR2 FQGNSA. The CDR3 sequence is CASSWTSGAYEQYF. The CDR3 DNA reads as TGTGCCAGCAGCTGGACTAGCGGGGCCTACGAGCAGTACTTC. Full variable domain (remainder filled in from reference TRBV7-2 and TRBJ2-7): GAGVSQSPSNKVTEKGKDVELRCDPISGHTALYWYRQSLGQGLEFLIYFQGNSAPDKSGLPSDRFSAERTGGSVSTLTIQRTQQEDSAVYLCASSWTSGAYEQYFGPGTRLTVT.

As concerns this clonotype: One junction end disagrees with the germline gene, perhaps due to a read error. V gene TRBV5-6 combines with J gene TRBJ2-3, with TRBD2 identical over 12 bases. CDR1 SGHDT and CDR2 YYEEEE come from the germline V gene. The CDR3 covers 18 residues. The chain's CDR3 is CASSFRLAGEPSTDTQYF. CDR3 sequence (DNA): TGTGCCAGCAGCTTCAGACTAGCGGGGGAGCCAAGCACGGATACGCAGTATTTT.

This clonotype was picked up many times. The chain links TRBV12-3 or TRBV12-4 to TRBJ2-2, with a tentative D call TRBD1 (5 bases). The CDR3 is 13 amino acids. Trimming pared 6 bases from V and 5 bases from J, leaving 10 bases between. The CDR3 bases are TGTGCCAGCAGGATACCAGGGACCGGGGAGCTGTTTTTT. It translates to CASRIPGTGELFF.

As regards this clonotype: A read error may be the cause here, since a much bigger clone is one base away. The J gene is TRBJ2-1, the V gene TRBV20-1, with D possibly TRBD2 on 5 matching bases. Germline V gene sequence: CDR1 DFQATT, CDR2 SNEGSKA (reference sequence). Deletions cut 1 base from V and 9 bases from J, with 16 bases between. The CDR3 has 14 amino acids. DNA of the CDR3: TGCAGTGCTAGAGTCCATCTGTCAAGCGGTGAGCAGTTCTTC. As protein: CSARVHLSSGEQFF.

This clonotype was found many times. The V and J genes are TRBV7-2 and TRBJ1-2; D may be TRBD1 (6 bases). Trimming took off 5 bases at V and 8 bases at J, with 15 bases between the two ends. CDR3 length equals 13 residues. The germline gives CDR1 SGHTA, CDR2 FQGNSA. The CDR3 is CASSIRTVTGYTF. The CDR3 bases are TGTGCCAGCAGCATAAGGACAGTGACCGGCTACACCTTC.

This clonotype was found many times. The chain has TRBV5-4 and TRBJ2-1, with 10 bases matching TRBD2. The junction had 13 bases not matched to a gene; V was cut back by 1 base and J by 0 bases. CDR1 is SGHNT, CDR2 YYREEE, per germline (reference sequence). This CDR3 spans 20 amino acids. The CDR3 DNA reads TGTGCCAGCAGCTTGTGGTTAGTAGCGGGGGGCCCGAGCTCCTACAATGAGCAGTTCTTC. It yields the protein CASSLWLVAGGPSSYNEQFF. Combining the CDR3 with reference TRBV5-4 and TRBJ2-1 gives the whole variable domain ETGVTQSPTHLIKTRGQQVTLRCSSQSGHNTVSWYQQALGQGPQFIFQYYREEENGRGNFPPRFSGLQFPNYSSELNVNALELDDSALYLCASSLWLVAGGPSSYNEQFFGPGTRLTVL.

This clonotype appeared many times. The chain links TRBV7-8 to TRBJ2-1; D may be TRBD2 (5 bases). The CDR3 totals 17 residues. Germline-derived CDR1 and CDR2 are SGHVS and FQNEAQ. With 8 bases removed from V and 0 bases from J, the gap between germline ends came to 20 bases. CDR3 region: CASGVSSSPSSYNEQFF. In DNA, the CDR3 is TGTGCCAGCGGGGTGAGTTCTAGCCCGAGCTCCTACAATGAGCAGTTCTTC.

This chain links TRBV23-1 with TRBJ2-1; possibly TRBD2 for D (5 bases). TRBV23-1 is known as an ORF, though its function is uncertain. V was clipped by 8 bases and J by 2 bases, with 31 bases between them. The CDR3 contains 20 residues. The CDR3 region has the DNA TGCGCCAGCTCCAAGTTCCGGGCCCCACAGACGGGAAGTCCCTACAATGAGCAGTTCTTC. Translating gives CASSKFRAPQTGSPYNEQFF.

This clonotype showed up many times. The chain recombines TRBV27 with TRBJ2-7, with D perhaps matching TRBD2 (6 bases). The V end was cut by 5 bases, the J end by 2 bases, with 19 bases between. This CDR3 is built from 16 residues. Germline V gene data show CDR1 as MNHEY and CDR2 as SMNVEV (reference sequence). CDR3 in amino acids: CASSPTPGGPPYEQYF. The CDR3 DNA follows: TGTGCCAGCAGTCCTACCCCCGGGGGACCGCCCTACGAGCAGTACTTC.

This clonotype was seen ten or more times. The chain uses TRBV7-2 and TRBJ2-7, with D possibly TRBD2 on 6 matching bases. V gave up 8 bases and J gave up 0 bases, with 14 bases separating them. The CDR3 is 14 amino acids. CDR1 and CDR2 from the germline V gene are SGHTA and FQGNSA. CDR3 nucleotides: TGTGCCAGCGGCCGGGGGAGGAGCTCCTACGAGCAGTACTTC. It yields the protein CASGRGRSSYEQYF.

This clonotype has at least ten counts. The gene calls are TRBV27 and TRBJ2-1; a weak D match, TRBD1 (6 bases). Germline loops: CDR1 MNHEY, CDR2 SMNVEV (reference sequence). The V gene lost 3 bases and the J gene lost 16 bases, with 22 bases spanning the gap. The CDR3 has 14 residues. The CDR3 protein is CASSFSRTAFEGFF. CDR3 in DNA: TGTGCCAGCAGTTTTTCGAGGACAGCCTTTGAGGGCTTCTTC.